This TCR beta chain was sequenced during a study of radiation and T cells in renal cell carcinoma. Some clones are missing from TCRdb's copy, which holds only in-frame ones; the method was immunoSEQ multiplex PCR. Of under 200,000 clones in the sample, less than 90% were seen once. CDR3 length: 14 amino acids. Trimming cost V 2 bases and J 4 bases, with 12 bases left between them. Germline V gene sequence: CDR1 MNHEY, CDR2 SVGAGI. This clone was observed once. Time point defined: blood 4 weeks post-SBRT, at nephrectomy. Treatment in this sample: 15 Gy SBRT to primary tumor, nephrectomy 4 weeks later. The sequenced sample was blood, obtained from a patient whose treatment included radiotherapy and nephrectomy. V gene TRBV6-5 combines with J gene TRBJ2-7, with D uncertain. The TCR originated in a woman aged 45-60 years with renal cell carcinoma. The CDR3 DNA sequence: TGTGCCAGCAGTTACGACTCCTCGGGTTACGAGCAGTACTTC. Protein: CASSYDSSGYEQYF.